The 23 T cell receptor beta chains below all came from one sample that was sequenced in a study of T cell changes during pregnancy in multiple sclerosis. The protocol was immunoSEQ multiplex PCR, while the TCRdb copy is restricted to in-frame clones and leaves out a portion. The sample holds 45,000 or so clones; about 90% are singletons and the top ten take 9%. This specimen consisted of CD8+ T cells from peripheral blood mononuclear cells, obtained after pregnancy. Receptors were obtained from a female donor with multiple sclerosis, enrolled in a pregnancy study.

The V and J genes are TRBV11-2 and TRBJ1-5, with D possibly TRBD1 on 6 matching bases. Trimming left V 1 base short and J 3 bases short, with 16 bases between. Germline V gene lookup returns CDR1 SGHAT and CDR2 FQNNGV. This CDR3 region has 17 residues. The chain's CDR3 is CASSLGARGTYNQPQHF. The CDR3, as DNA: TGTGCCAGCAGCTTAGGGGCAAGGGGGACGTACAATCAGCCCCAGCATTTT.

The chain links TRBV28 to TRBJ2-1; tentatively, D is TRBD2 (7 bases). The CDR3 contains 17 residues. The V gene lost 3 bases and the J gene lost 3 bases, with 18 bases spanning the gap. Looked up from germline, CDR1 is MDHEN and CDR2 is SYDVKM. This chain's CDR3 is CASSFRPTGRVYNEQFF. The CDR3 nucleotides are TGTGCCAGCAGTTTTCGACCTACAGGGAGGGTCTACAATGAGCAGTTCTTC.

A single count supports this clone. The CDR3 nucleotides are TGTGCCAGCAGCTCCATGGGGGGGCAGGCTCAGCCCCAGCATTTT. Protein product: CASSSMGGQAQPQHF. The chain has TRBV27 and TRBJ1-5, with D possibly matching TRBD1 (6 bases). This CDR3 contains 15 residues. The V and J ends lost 6 bases and 6 bases respectively, with 18 bases between them. CDR1 is MNHEY and CDR2 is SMNVEV in the germline V gene (reference sequence).

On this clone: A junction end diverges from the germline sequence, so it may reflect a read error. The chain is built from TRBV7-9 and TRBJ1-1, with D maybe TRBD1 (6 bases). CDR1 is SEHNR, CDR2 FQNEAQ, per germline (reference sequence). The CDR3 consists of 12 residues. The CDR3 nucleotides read TGTGCCGGCAGGGGACGGAGGGATGAAGCTTTCTTT. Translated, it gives CAGRGRRDEAFF.

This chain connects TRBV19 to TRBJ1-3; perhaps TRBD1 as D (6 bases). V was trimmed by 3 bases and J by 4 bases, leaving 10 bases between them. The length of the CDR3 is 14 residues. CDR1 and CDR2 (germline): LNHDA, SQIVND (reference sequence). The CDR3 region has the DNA TGTGCCAGTAGTATCAGGGGTGCCGGAAACACCATATATTTT. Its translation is CASSIRGAGNTIYF. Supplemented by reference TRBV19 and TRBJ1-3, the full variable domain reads DGGITQSPKYLFRKEGQNVTLSCEQNLNHDAMYWYRQDPGQGLRLIYYSQIVNDFQKGDIAEGYSVSREKKESFPLTVTSAQKNPTAFYLCASSIRGAGNTIYFGEGSWLTVV.

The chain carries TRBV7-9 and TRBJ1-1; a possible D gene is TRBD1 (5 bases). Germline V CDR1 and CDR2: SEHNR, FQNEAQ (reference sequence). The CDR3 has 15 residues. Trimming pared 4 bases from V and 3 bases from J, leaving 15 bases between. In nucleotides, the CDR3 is TGTGCCAGCAGCTCCTCCCGGGACTTGGACACTGAAGCTTTCTTT. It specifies CASSSSRDLDTEAFF.

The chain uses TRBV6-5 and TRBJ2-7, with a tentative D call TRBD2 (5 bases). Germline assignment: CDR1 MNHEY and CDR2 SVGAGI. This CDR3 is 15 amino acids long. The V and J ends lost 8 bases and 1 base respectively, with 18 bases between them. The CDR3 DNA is TGTGCCAGCTCGATTTACGGGGAAGGATCCTACGAGCAGTACTTC. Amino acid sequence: CASSIYGEGSYEQYF.

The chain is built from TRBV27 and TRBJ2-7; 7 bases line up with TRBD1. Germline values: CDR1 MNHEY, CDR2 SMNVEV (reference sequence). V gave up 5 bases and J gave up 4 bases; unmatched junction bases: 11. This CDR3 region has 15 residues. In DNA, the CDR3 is TGTGCCAGCAGTCTGGCAGGGGGTGAGACTTACGAGCAGTACTTC. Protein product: CASSLAGGETYEQYF.

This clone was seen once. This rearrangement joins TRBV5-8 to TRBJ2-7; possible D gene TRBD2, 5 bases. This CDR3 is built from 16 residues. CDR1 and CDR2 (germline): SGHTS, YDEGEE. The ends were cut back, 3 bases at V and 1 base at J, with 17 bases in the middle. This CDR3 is CASSSGFEGFSYEQYF. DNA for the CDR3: TGTGCCAGCAGCTCCGGTTTCGAGGGTTTTTCCTACGAGCAGTACTTC.

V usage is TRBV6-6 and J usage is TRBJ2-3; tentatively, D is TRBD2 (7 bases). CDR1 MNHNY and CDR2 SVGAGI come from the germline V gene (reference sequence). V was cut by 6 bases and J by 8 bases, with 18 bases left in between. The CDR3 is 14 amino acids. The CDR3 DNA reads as TGTGCCAGCAGCAATGGGGGGGCCTCAGGTACGCAGTATTTT. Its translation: CASSNGGASGTQYF.

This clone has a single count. CDR3 DNA sequence: TGTGCCTGGAGTGCTTACCCGATCCTGAGTTCTGGGGCCAACGTCCTGACTTTC. It codes for CAWSAYPILSSGANVLTF. The genes are TRBV30 and TRBJ2-6; D uncertain. The V end was cut by 1 base, the J end by 1 base, with 17 bases between. Germline V CDR1 and CDR2: GTSNPN, SVGIG (reference sequence). This CDR3 spans 18 amino acids.

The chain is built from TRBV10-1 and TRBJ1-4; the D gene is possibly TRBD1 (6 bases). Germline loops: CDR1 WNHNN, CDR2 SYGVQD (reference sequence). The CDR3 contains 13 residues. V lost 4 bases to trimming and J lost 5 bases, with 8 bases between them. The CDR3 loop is CASSVTGNEKLFF. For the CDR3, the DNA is TGCGCCAGCAGTGTTACAGGGAATGAAAAACTGTTTTTT.

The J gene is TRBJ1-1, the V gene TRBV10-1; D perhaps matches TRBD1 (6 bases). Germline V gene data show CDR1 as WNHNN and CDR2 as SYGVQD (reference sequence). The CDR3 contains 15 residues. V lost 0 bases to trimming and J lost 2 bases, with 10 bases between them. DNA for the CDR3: TGCGCCAGCAGTGAGTCGGACAGACTTAACACTGAAGCTTTCTTT. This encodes CASSESDRLNTEAFF.

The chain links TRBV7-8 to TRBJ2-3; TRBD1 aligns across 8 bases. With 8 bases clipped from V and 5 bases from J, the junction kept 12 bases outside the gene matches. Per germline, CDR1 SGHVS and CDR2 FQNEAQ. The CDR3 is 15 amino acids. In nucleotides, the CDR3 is TGTGCCAGCGGAGCCCGATGGACAGGGATAGATACGCAGTATTTT. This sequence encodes CASGARWTGIDTQYF. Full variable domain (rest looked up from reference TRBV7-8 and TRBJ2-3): GAGVSQSPRYKVAKRGQDVALRCDPISGHVSLFWYQQALGQGPEFLTYFQNEAQLDKSGLPSDRFFAERPEGSVSTLKIQRTQQEDSAVYLCASGARWTGIDTQYFGPGTRLTVL.

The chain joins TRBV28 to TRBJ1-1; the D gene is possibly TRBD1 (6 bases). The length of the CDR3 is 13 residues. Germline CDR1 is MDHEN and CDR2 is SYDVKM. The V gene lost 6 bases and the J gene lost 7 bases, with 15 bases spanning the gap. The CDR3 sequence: CASRPGQTFEAFF. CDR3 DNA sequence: TGTGCCAGCAGACCTGGACAGACCTTTGAAGCTTTCTTT.

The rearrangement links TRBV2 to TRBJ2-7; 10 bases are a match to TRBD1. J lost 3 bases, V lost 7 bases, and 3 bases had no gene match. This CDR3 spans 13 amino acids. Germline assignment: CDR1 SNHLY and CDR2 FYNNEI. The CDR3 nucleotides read TGTGCCAGCATTCGGACAGGGGGCTACGAGCAGTACTTC. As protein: CASIRTGGYEQYF.

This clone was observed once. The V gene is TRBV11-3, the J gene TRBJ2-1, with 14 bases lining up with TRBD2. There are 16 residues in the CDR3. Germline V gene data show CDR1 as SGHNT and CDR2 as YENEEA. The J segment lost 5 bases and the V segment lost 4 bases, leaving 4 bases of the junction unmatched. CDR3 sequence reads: CASSSPGLAGDNEQFF. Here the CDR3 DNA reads TGTGCCAGCAGCTCCCCGGGACTAGCGGGAGACAATGAGCAGTTCTTC.

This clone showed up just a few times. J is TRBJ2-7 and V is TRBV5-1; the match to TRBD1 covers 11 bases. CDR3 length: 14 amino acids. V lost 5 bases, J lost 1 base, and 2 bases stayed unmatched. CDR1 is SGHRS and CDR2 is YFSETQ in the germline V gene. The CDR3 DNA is TGCGCCAGCAGAGGGACAGGGGGATCCTACGAGCAGTACTTC. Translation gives CASRGTGGSYEQYF.

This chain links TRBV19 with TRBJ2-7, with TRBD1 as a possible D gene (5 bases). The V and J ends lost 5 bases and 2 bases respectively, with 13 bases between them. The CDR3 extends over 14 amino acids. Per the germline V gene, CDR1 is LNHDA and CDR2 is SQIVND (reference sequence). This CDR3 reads CASSPSGLAYEQYF. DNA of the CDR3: TGTGCCAGTAGTCCATCAGGGTTAGCCTACGAGCAGTACTTC.

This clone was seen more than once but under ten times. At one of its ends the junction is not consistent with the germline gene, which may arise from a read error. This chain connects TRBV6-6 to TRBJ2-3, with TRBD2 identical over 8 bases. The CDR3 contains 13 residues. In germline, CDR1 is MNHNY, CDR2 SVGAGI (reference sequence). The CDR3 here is CASRKGLRGGRDF. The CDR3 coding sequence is TGTGCCAGCAGGAAAGGTCTCCGGGGGGGGCGGGATTTT.

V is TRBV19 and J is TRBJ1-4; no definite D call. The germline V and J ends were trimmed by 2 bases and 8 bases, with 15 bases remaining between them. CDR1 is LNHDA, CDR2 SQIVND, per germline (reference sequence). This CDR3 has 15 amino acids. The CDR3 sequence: CASSISDSGREKLFF. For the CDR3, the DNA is TGTGCCAGTAGTATATCGGACTCGGGGAGGGAAAAACTGTTTTTT. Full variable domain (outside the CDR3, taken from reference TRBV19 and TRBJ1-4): DGGITQSPKYLFRKEGQNVTLSCEQNLNHDAMYWYRQDPGQGLRLIYYSQIVNDFQKGDIAEGYSVSREKKESFPLTVTSAQKNPTAFYLCASSISDSGREKLFFGSGTQLSVL.

The CDR3 DNA reads TGTGCCAGCAGCTTCGGGGGAGAAGCTTTCTTT. Translated, it gives CASSFGGEAFF. The chain has TRBV5-6 and TRBJ1-1, with D maybe TRBD1 (5 bases). The length of the CDR3 is 11 residues. Trimming took off 2 bases at V and 8 bases at J, with 7 bases between the two ends. CDR1 and CDR2 from the germline V gene are SGHDT and YYEEEE.

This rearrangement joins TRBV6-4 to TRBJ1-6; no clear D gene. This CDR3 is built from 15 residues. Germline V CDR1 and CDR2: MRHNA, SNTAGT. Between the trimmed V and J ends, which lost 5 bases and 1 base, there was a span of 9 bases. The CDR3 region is CASSPSGSYNSPLHF. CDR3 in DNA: TGTGCCAGCAGTCCAAGCGGGTCCTATAATTCACCCCTCCACTTT.